This is a list of T cell receptor beta chains from one sample in a study of cytomegalovirus exposure and HLA in healthy donors. Produced via immunoSEQ multiplex PCR; TCRdb's table is partial and in-frame only. Its table lists about 170,000 clones. Sequencing was done on a sample of PBMCs. These receptor sequences come from a young woman in good health and CMV-seropositive. Both conserved end residues are part of each CDR3. D genes are given only for firm matches.

j_call v_call d_call cdr3_aa cdr3_nt
TRBJ1-2 TRBV5-8 . CASSSHNQGVYGYTF TGTGCCAGCAGCTCGCATAACCAGGGCGTCTATGGCTACACCTTC
TRBJ2-3 TRBV14 . CASSPMGTSSTDTQYF TGTGCCAGCAGCCCAATGGGGACATCTAGCACAGATACGCAGTATTTT
TRBJ2-7 TRBV11-2 TRBD2 CASSLGRENEQYF TGTGCCAGCAGCTTGGGGCGGGAGAACGAGCAGTACTTC
TRBJ2-2 TRBV7-2 . CASSRGNGELFF TGTGCCAGCAGCCGAGGGAACGGGGAGCTGTTTTTT
TRBJ2-1 TRBV4-2 TRBD2 CASSPGTSADNEQFF TGTGCCAGCAGCCCTGGGACTAGCGCCGACAATGAGCAGTTCTTC
TRBJ2-5 TRBV23-1 TRBD1 CANHEDRGQGETQYF TGCGCCAATCATGAGGACAGGGGGCAGGGAGAGACCCAGTACTTC
TRBJ1-4 TRBV5-8 TRBD1 CASRRQGIEKLFF TGTGCCAGCAGACGACAGGGGATAGAAAAACTGTTTTTT
TRBJ1-1 TRBV4-1 . CASSHRAWTGRTEAFF TGCGCCAGCAGCCACCGAGCATGGACTGGGCGAACTGAAGCTTTCTTT
TRBJ2-7 TRBV2 . CASSFPPYEQYF TGTGCCAGCAGCTTCCCCCCCTACGAGCAGTACTTC
TRBJ2-6 TRBV7-8 . CASSLQTGANVLTF TGTGCCAGCAGCCTTCAGACTGGGGCCAACGTCCTGACTTTC
TRBJ2-2 TRBV14 . CASRLSGTGELFF TGTGCCAGCAGACTTAGCGGAACCGGGGAGCTGTTTTTT
TRBJ1-3 TRBV19 . CASHRGSGNTIYF TGTGCCAGTCATCGGGGATCTGGAAACACCATATATTTT
TRBJ2-6 TRBV11-2 . CASSSTGEALGANVLTF TGTGCCAGCAGCTCCACAGGGGAGGCGTTGGGGGCCAACGTCCTGACTTTC
TRBJ1-1 TRBV5-1 . CASSWAPDRRQRMNTEAFF TGCGCCAGCAGCTGGGCCCCCGACAGGCGACAACGGATGAACACTGAAGCTTTCTTT
TRBJ2-1 TRBV6-1 . CASSEAKGLVTNEQFF TGTGCCAGCAGTGAAGCGAAGGGGCTAGTTACCAATGAGCAGTTCTTC
TRBJ1-5 TRBV2 . CASSEGGGLRAQHF TGTGCCAGCAGTGAAGGGGGAGGTCTAAGGGCCCAGCATTTT
TRBJ2-3 TRBV18 . CASSPPSDTQYF TGTGCCAGCTCACCACCCTCTGATACGCAGTATTTT
TRBJ1-5 TRBV12-5 TRBD1 CASAGTGGMTQHF TGTGCTAGTGCCGGGACAGGGGGTATGACCCAGCATTTT
TRBJ2-3 TRBV18 . CASSQTKGHQDNTQYF TGTGCCAGCTCGCAAACCAAGGGGCATCAAGATAATACGCAGTATTTT
TRBJ2-3 TRBV29-1 . CSVRGTARYF TGCAGCGTGAGGGGGACGGCCCGATATTTT
TRBJ2-5 TRBV7-9 . CASSLAGGKETQYF TGTGCCAGCAGCTTAGCAGGCGGAAAAGAGACCCAGTACTTC
TRBJ1-4 TRBV29-1 TRBD1 CSVATGGGNEKLFF TGCAGCGTTGCGACAGGGGGCGGTAATGAAAAACTGTTTTTT
TRBJ2-5 TRBV11-2 . CASSLAAGLKETQYF TGTGCCAGCAGCTTAGCCGCGGGACTTAAAGAGACCCAGTACTTC
TRBJ1-1 TRBV10-3 TRBD1 CAISADRANTEAFF TGTGCCATCAGTGCGGACAGGGCGAACACTGAAGCTTTCTTT
TRBJ2-6 TRBV4-1 TRBD2 CASSQEGALTSGRVGANVLTF TGCGCCAGCAGCCAAGAAGGGGCTCTGACTAGCGGGAGGGTTGGGGCCAACGTCCTGACTTTC
TRBJ1-3 TRBV10-1 . CASSGAGTGNTIYF TGCGCCAGCAGTGGGGCAGGGACTGGAAACACCATATATTTT
TRBJ1-5 TRBV19 . CASSIGAQPQHF TGTGCCAGTAGTATAGGGGCCCAGCCCCAGCATTTT
TRBJ1-2 TRBV27 TRBD1 CASSFRTGNGYTF TGTGCCAGCAGTTTTAGGACAGGGAATGGCTACACCTTC
TRBJ2-1 TRBV10-3 . CAISAGTYNEQFF TGTGCCATCAGTGCCGGGACTTACAATGAGCAGTTCTTC
TRBJ2-6 TRBV15 . CATSRAGDHSGANVLTF TGTGCCACCAGCAGAGCGGGAGATCACTCTGGGGCCAACGTCCTGACTTTC